This T cell receptor beta chain is drawn from a study of naive CD8 T cells in extremely preterm neonates (dated by TCRdb to 2016 to 2017). In the study overall: TCRbeta CDR3 repertoires of sorted naive CD8+ T cells were compared across four age groups: extremely preterm neonates, term neonates, young children and adults. General conclusions and limits of the study: Preterm neonates had significantly lower iChao1 richness than all other age groups (p < 0.05) and an even clone distribution, indicating a less rich repertoire. Preterm CDR3s were shorter, with fewer N additions and less junctional trimming, and were closer to germline than those of older groups. The authors noted a small sample size and variable productive template counts among preterm samples as limitations. A larger fraction of CDR3 nucleotide sequences was shared among preterm neonates (approximately 2.7%) than among term neonates (0.4%), young children (around 0.03%) and adults (about 0.01%). Prospective longitudinal studies of preterm and term neonates were called for by the authors so that T cell development could be tracked within individuals.

A two-step, bias-controlled multiplex PCR was used to amplify TCRbeta CDR3 regions from genomic DNA. The multiplex PCR used primers specific for every TRBV and TRBJ gene segment. The immunoSEQ Assay was used to generate the TCRbeta repertoire data. The original methods were these. A relative-frequency ratio and a modified nearest-neighbor algorithm were applied to filter and cluster reads so that closely related sequences were merged. V, D and J gene assignments for CDR3 sequences followed IMGT annotation. Template counts were corrected for PCR amplification bias by normalization and were quantified against synthetic TCR CDR3 analog sequences. Only unique productive sequences, defined as in-frame CDR3 sequences without stop codons, were included in the analyses. The immunoSEQ Analyzer software was used to calculate clonality, defined as 1 minus Pielou's evenness, and iChao1 richness. Depending on the Shapiro-Wilk normality results, either Student's t-test or a non-parametric test was run in JMP for statistical testing. TCRdb obtained this table from immuneACCESS and retained in-frame rearrangements with V and J assigned. These tables miss some clones; where compared with another copy, unresolved V genes account for less than half of the shortfall, and the remainder is unexplained. V, J and clone size are those of that table, while D and trimming were read from the DNA. Counted in this sample were 4,500 to 6,000 clones; 95% to 98% of them appeared once. In total, the top ten clones hold 0.47% of the sample.

About five elective full-term cesarean deliveries at roughly 36-42 weeks of gestation, with no labor and no rupture of membranes, were the source of the term cord blood. Pregnancies with fetal demise, active maternal HSV infection or known maternal HIV infection were excluded from the study. A FACSAria III cell sorter was used to sort live, Annexin V-negative naive CD8+ T cells (CD3+CD8+CD45RA+CCR7+). Each sample yielded roughly 18,000 to 100,000 sorted naive CD8+ T cells. Mixed venous-arterial cord blood was collected with preassembled standardized sampling kits. Cord blood was kept at room temperature and processed within 4 hours of collection. Ficoll-Paque density gradient centrifugation of diluted blood was used to isolate mononuclear cells. Before sorting, mononuclear cells were cryopreserved in approximately 10% DMSO with roughly 90% FBS and kept in long-term storage at -150 degrees C. After thawing, cells were stained with Annexin V along with antibodies against CD3, CD8, CCR7 and CD45RA. The DNeasy Blood and Tissue Kit was used to extract genomic DNA from snap-frozen pellets of sorted cells.

Points on this clone: What antigen it recognizes has not been identified. Qualities for individual bases were not recorded, and no much larger clone is one base off.

From the cysteine through the phenylalanine, the CDR3 covers 14 amino acids. Of all the DNA, just the CDR3 is kept, 42 bases in frame from base 1. Between the V and J ends, shortened by 2 bases and 2 bases respectively, the junction contains 12 bases. The germline V gene (reference sequence) yields GTSNPN for CDR1 and SVGIG for CDR2. This chain joins TRBV30 to TRBJ1-1; the best D guess is TRBD1, with 6 bases matching. This TCR came from a newborn in good health. The sequencing sample was made of naive CD8+ T cells from cord blood. The CDR3 region: CAWSTWTDNTEAFF. The DNA sequence follows: TGTGCCTGGAGTACCTGGACAGACAACACTGAAGCTTTCTTT. Where the CDR3 stops, the reference TRBV30 and TRBJ1-1 genes take over; the full variable domain is SQTIHQWPATLVQPVGSPLSLECTVEGTSNPNLYWYRQAAGRGLQLLFYSVGIGQISSEVPQNLSASRPQDRQFILSSKKLLLSDSGFYLCAWSTWTDNTEAFFGQGTRLTVV.